This T cell receptor (beta chain) came from a study of T cells after yellow fever vaccination. V was trimmed by 4 bases and J by 0 bases, leaving 10 bases between them. The CDR3 contains 15 residues. Germline CDR1 and CDR2: SGHAT and FQNNGV. UMIs were added to TCR cDNA along with a universal primer site when it was made by 5'RACE template switching. TCRdb re-called the 5' RACE reads through MiXCR, storing one row per CDR3 protein. The sample lists around 340,000 distinct CDR3 sequences; about 9.5% were seen once. Study outcomes and limitations: FACS-sorted repertoires might harbor abundant contaminating clonotypes from the bulk population. At 95% to 98% for CD4 and about 88% for CD8, most primary-vaccination clones showed up again after the booster.

In this sample, this clonotype turned up a few times. Its specificity is not known. The TCR sequence derives from a man younger than 35 who received the YFV17D yellow fever vaccine. The gene calls are TRBV11-2 and TRBJ2-4; no reliable D call. Material: PBMCs, obtained on the day of the first yellow fever vaccination. CDR3 sequence reads: CASSSQVLAKNIQYF. The CDR3 DNA sequence: TGTGCCAGCAGCTCCCAGGTGCTAGCCAAAAACATTCAGTACTTC.